This TCR beta chain was documented in a study of blood T cells in healthy people across ages (dated by TCRdb to the mid-2010s). In terms of the full investigation: In model experiments, template switching captured about one uniquely barcoded TCR beta cDNA molecule for every two T cells. To avoid experimental bias, donors of different ages were distributed randomly across sequencing lanes. Donors were grouped into four age groups: young (average 16 years), middle-aged (approximately 41), aged (around 62) and long-lived (about 90). The study measured age-related changes in TCR beta repertoire diversity using deep sequencing normalized with unique cDNA molecular identifiers. The study analyzed two additional independent replicas of 1 million unique cDNA reads from the same blood draw for two donors, one aged 18 to 30 and one aged 80 or older. General study outcomes and caveats: The percentage of naive T cells measured by flow cytometry correlated strongly with observed TCR beta diversity. Because profiling used bulk unsorted PBMCs, naive and antigen-experienced compartments could not be compared conclusively. Donor CMV infection status was unknown, potentially confounding age-related changes in expanded clonotypes. Total diversity estimates from one million sequenced T cells were considered lower bounds and underestimates. Observed TCR beta diversity per million T cells fell roughly linearly with age, and a significant reduction was already apparent by age around 40. Compared with the aged group, the long-lived group had more naive CD4+ T cells, fewer expanded clones and increased TCR diversity, a pattern suggesting age selection.

The donors were roughly 40 Caucasian individuals from Russia, aged roughly 6 to 95 years, who were systemically healthy. Each donor gave approximately 9.4 milliliters of peripheral blood, drawn into EDTA-treated Vacutainer tubes. Ficoll-Paque density-gradient centrifugation was used to isolate PBMCs, with at least 7 million per sample. Total RNA was extracted from PBMCs with Trizol reagent, with at least 6 micrograms obtained per sample. For every donor, an aliquot of PBMCs went through flow cytometry to measure the percentages of naive CD45RAhigh/CD27high T cells. The germline V gene (reference sequence) provides CDR1 SEHNR and CDR2 FQNEAQ. V is reduced by 2 bases and J by 6 bases, leaving a spacing of 14 bases between them. CDR3 length: 15 amino acids, cysteine to phenylalanine. Only CDR3 DNA remains: 45 bases, in frame from the first base. Preparation of the library involved 5' RACE. The sequencer listed for this sample is Illumina HiSeq 2500. A second about 7 to 11 cycle PCR used a sample-barcoded 5' primer and a J-beta primer mix. Each TCR beta cDNA molecule received a unique molecular identifier from a template-switch 5' adaptor carrying 12 random nucleotides. Each sample yielded at least 2.5 million CDR3-containing paired-end reads. First-strand cDNA synthesis was performed from all RNA using the Mint cDNA synthesis kit, with priming by a TRBC-specific oligonucleotide. After uracil-DNA glycosylase treatment, a first 18-cycle PCR used universal primers M1SS and BC2_uni_R on all cDNA. In the paper's pipeline: For normalization, 1 million high-quality reads were randomly selected from each sample, with every read carrying a distinct molecular identifier. Instead of being binned into consensus sequences, reads that shared molecular identifiers were thrown out. MiTCR, with a Q25 quality threshold and the strictest error-elimination algorithm, was used for CDR3 identification, clonotype clustering and error correction. Lower-bound total TCR beta diversity was estimated with a nonparametric unseen species model using Euler transformation. The public sequencing data were trimmed at Q25 with fastp and processed into clonotypes with MiXCR by TCRdb, which kept only in-frame beta chains. Identical CDR3 protein sequences are pooled into one entry, listed with their most common genes and DNA. TCRdb's processing, not the authors', yielded these V and J calls. For this sample there are about 830,000 distinct CDR3 sequences; under 80% appear just once. The top ten hold around 30% of the sample.

Turning to this clonotype: The antigen it binds to is not known. Base quality data are lacking; no much larger clone is found one base away.

The rearranged segments are TRBV7-9 and TRBJ2-1; the D gene could be TRBD1 or TRBD2, each one agreeing over 5 bases. The receptor comes from a man aged 25-40 years in good health. The sample consisted of blood. CDR3 sequence: CASSLKGPAGNEQFF. The DNA sequence is TGTGCCAGCAGCTTAAAGGGACCGGCTGGCAATGAGCAGTTCTTC.